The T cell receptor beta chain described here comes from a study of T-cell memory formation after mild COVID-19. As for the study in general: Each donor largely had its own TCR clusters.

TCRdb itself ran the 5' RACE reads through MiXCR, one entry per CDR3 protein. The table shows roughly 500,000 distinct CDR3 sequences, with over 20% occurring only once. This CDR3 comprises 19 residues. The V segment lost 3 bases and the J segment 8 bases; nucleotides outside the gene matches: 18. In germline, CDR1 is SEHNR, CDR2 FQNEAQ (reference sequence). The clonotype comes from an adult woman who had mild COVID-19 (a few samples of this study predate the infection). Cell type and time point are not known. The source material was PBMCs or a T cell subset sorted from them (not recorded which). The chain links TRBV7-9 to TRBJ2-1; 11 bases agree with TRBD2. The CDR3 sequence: CASSFPLGLAGGLGHEQFF. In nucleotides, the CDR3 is TGTGCCAGCAGCTTCCCTTTGGGCCTAGCGGGGGGCCTTGGTCATGAGCAGTTCTTC.